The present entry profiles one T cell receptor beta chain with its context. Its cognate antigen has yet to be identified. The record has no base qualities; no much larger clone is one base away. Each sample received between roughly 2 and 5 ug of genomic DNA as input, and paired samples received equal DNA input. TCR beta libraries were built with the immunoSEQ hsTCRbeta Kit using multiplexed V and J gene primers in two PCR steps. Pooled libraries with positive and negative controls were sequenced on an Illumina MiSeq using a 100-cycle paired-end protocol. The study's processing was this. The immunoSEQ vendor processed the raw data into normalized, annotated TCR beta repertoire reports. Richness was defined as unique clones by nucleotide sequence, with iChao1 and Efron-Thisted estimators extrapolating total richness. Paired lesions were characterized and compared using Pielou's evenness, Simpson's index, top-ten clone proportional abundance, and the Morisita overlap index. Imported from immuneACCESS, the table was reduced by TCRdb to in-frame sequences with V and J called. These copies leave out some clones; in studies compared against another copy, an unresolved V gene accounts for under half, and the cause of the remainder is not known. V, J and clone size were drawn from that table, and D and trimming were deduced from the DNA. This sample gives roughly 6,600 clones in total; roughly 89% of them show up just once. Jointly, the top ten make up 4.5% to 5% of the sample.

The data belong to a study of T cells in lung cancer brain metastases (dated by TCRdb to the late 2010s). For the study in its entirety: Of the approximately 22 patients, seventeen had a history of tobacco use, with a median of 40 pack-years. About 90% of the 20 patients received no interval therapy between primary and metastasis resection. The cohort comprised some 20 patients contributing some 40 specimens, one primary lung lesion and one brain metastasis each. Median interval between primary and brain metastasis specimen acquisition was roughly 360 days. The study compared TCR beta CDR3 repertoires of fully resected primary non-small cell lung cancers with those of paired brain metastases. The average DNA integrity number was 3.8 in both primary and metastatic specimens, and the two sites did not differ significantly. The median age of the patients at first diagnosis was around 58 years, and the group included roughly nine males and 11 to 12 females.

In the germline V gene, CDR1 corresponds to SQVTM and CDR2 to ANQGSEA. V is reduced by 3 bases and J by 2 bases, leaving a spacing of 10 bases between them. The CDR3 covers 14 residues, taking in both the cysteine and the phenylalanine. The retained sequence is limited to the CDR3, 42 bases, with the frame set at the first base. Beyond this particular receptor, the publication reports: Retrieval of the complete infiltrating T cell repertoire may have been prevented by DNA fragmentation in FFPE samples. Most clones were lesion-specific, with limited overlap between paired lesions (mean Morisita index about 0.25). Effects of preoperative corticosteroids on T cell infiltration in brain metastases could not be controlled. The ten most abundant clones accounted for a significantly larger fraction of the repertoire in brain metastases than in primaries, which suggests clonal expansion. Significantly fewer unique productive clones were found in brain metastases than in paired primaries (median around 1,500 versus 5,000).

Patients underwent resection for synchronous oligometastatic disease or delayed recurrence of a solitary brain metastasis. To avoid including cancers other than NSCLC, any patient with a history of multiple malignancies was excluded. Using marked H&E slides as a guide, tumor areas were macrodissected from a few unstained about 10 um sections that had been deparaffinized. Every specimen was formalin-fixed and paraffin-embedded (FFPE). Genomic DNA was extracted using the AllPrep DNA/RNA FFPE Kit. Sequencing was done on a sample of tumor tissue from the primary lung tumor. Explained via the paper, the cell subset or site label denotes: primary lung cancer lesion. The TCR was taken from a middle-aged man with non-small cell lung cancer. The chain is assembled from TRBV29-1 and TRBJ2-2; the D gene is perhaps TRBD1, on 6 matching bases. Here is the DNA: TGCAGCGTTGAGGGACATCCTAACACCGGGGAGCTGTTTTTT. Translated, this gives CSVEGHPNTGELFF.